A selection of T cell receptor beta chains follows, all from one sample in a study of CD8 T cells in Susac syndrome. TCRdb called the immunoSEQ multiplex PCR reads again in MiXCR, with one record for every CDR3 protein. Among 170,000 or so distinct CDR3 sequences listed, roughly 96% were seen once. The source material was CD8+ T cells from PBMCs. These receptors were collected from a human donor with multiple sclerosis. Both conserved end residues are part of each CDR3. The D gene is left open where the match is weak. Expanded clones are given a class, and other clones once, few, many or no size at all.

size | J | V | D | DNA | CDR3
NA | TRBJ1-2 | TRBV25-1 | TRBD1 | TGTGCCAGCAGCGTGGGACAGGGCAACCATGGCTACACCTTC | CASSVGQGNHGYTF
NA | TRBJ2-5 | TRBV25-1 | NA | TGTGCCAGCTCGGCGGGGCCTCAGGCCCAGTACTTC | CASSAGPQAQYF
NA | TRBJ2-3 | TRBV15 | TRBD2 | TGTGCCACCAGCCTAACTAGCGGGGGGCAGAGCACAGATACGCAGTATTTT | CATSLTSGGQSTDTQYF
NA | TRBJ2-1 | TRBV27 | TRBD2 | TGTGCCACCTCTCAGGGGCGACTAGCGGGATACAATGAGCAGTTCTTC | CATSQGRLAGYNEQFF
NA | TRBJ1-3 | TRBV27 | NA | TGTGCCAGCAGAGAGGGAAACACCATATATTTT | CASREGNTIYF
NA | TRBJ1-2 | TRBV25-1 | NA | TGTGCCAGCAGTGACTACCCATATGGCTACACCTTC | CASSDYPYGYTF
NA | TRBJ2-5 | TRBV7-7 | NA | TGTGCCAGCAGCCAAACCTCGTGGGGGGGCGAGACCCAGTACTTC | CASSQTSWGGETQYF
NA | TRBJ2-1 | TRBV28 | NA | TGTGCCAGCAGTTTGCCAGGGGAAATGGGAAATGAGCAGTTCTTC | CASSLPGEMGNEQFF
NA | TRBJ2-1 | TRBV6-5 | NA | TGTGCCAGCAGCCTCGGGACTCTCCTCTACAATGAGCAGTTCTTC | CASSLGTLLYNEQFF
NA | TRBJ2-1 | TRBV12-3/TRBV12-4 | TRBD2 | TGTGCCAGCAGCCTTGTGGGGGGGTACAATGAGCAGTTCTTC | CASSLVGGYNEQFF
NA | TRBJ2-7 | TRBV28 | NA | TGTGCCAGCAGTTTATCACTCTCGGGCTACGAGCAGTACTTC | CASSLSLSGYEQYF
NA | TRBJ1-4 | TRBV7-4 | NA | TGTGCCAGCAGCTTTGATGACGGTAATGAAAAACTGTTTTTT | CASSFDDGNEKLFF
NA | TRBJ2-2 | TRBV4-1 | NA | TGCGCCAGCAGCCCCGAGGCTTTGCCGAACACCGGGGAGCTGTTTTTT | CASSPEALPNTGELFF
NA | TRBJ2-7 | TRBV23-1 | TRBD1 | TGCGCCAGCAGTCAATCGGGACAGGCTCCCTCCTACGAGCAGTACTTC | CASSQSGQAPSYEQYF
NA | TRBJ2-3 | TRBV6-5 | NA | TGTGCCAGCAGTCCCATCGCTTTCTCAGATACGCAGTATTTT | CASSPIAFSDTQYF
NA | TRBJ2-7 | TRBV5-6 | NA | TGTGCCAGCAGCTTGGCTAATGGCAACGAGCAGTACTTC | CASSLANGNEQYF
NA | TRBJ2-1 | TRBV15 | TRBD2 | TGTGCCACCGTACCTAGCGGGAGTTCCCATGAGCAGTTCTTC | CATVPSGSSHEQFF
NA | TRBJ1-1 | TRBV25-1 | TRBD1 | TGTGCCAGCGGGGGACAGGGGATGAACACTGAAGCTTTCTTT | CASGGQGMNTEAFF
NA | TRBJ2-1 | TRBV7-7 | TRBD2 | TGTGCTAGCAGCCCCCGGGACGATCGTCTGGGACTAGCCTACAATGAGCAGTTCTTC | CASSPRDDRLGLAYNEQFF
once | TRBJ2-7 | TRBV29-1 | TRBD2 | TGCAGCGCTGAAGCGGGGTCCTACGAGCAGTACTTC | CSAEAGSYEQYF
NA | TRBJ2-7 | TRBV27 | NA | TGTGCCAGCACCGAAGGGGGCGAGCAGTACTTC | CASTEGGEQYF
NA | TRBJ1-5 | TRBV12-5 | NA | TGTGCTAGTGGTGACCCCAGGGTCAATCAGCCCCAGCATTTT | CASGDPRVNQPQHF
NA | TRBJ1-1 | TRBV4-2 | NA | TGTGCCAGCAGCCAAGAGGGGGGCTTTAACACTGAAGCTTTCTTT | CASSQEGGFNTEAFF
NA | TRBJ2-1 | TRBV5-6 | NA | TGTGCCAGCAGCTTGGAATTAGCCTACAATGAGCAGTTCTTC | CASSLELAYNEQFF
NA | TRBJ1-5 | TRBV28 | NA | TGTGCCAGCAGTACCCGGGACCGAAAAAAGCCCCAGCATTTT | CASSTRDRKKPQHF
once | TRBJ2-3 | TRBV9 | TRBD1 | TGTGCCAGCAGAGACCCGGACAGGGCGGATACGCAGTATTTT | CASRDPDRADTQYF
NA | TRBJ2-1 | TRBV20-1 | NA | TGCAGTGCTCCCCCGGACCCGCCACTTAGCTCCTACAATGAGCAGTTCTTC | CSAPPDPPLSSYNEQFF
NA | TRBJ1-1 | TRBV24-1 | NA | TGTGCCACCAGTGATTTGCAGGGAACTGAAGCTTTCTTT | CATSDLQGTEAFF
NA | TRBJ1-1 | TRBV20-1 | TRBD1 | TGCAGTGCTGGACAGGGTTTGGGGACTGAAGCTTTCTTT | CSAGQGLGTEAFF
NA | TRBJ1-1 | TRBV20-1 | NA | TGCAGTGCTATGATGGCTACATCGGGGATTGAAGCTTTCTTT | CSAMMATSGIEAFF
NA | TRBJ1-6 | TRBV7-9 | TRBD1 | TGTGCCAGCAGCTCGACAGGGGGCGATTCACCCCTCCACTTT | CASSSTGGDSPLHF
NA | TRBJ2-1 | TRBV25-1 | NA | TGTGCCAGCAGACTTATCAATGAGCAGTTCTTC | CASRLINEQFF
once | TRBJ2-3 | TRBV3-1 | TRBD2 | TGTGCCAGCAGCCAAGCCTTCGGGGGGGCCTATACGCAGTATTTT | CASSQAFGGAYTQYF
NA | TRBJ2-1 | TRBV5-4 | TRBD1 | TGTGCCAGCAGCTTGGGGACAGGGGAGGCCGATGAGCAGTTCTTC | CASSLGTGEADEQFF
once | TRBJ2-1 | TRBV9 | NA | TGTGCCAGCAGCGTAGGGACACTGGGGAATGAGCAGTTCTTC | CASSVGTLGNEQFF
NA | TRBJ1-1 | TRBV27 | NA | TGTGCCAGCAGTTTAGGCCTTTCGACTGAAGCTTTCTTT | CASSLGLSTEAFF
NA | TRBJ1-5 | TRBV20-1 | NA | TGCAGTGCTAGTGTAGGGACGGAGCCCCAGCATTTT | CSASVGTEPQHF
NA | TRBJ1-1 | TRBV13 | NA | TGTGCCAGCAGTTCTCCCCAGGGGCGGAACACTGAAGCTTTCTTT | CASSSPQGRNTEAFF
NA | TRBJ1-2 | TRBV9 | NA | TGTGCCAGCAGCGCGAGGATGGGTGGCTACACCTTC | CASSARMGGYTF
NA | TRBJ2-4 | TRBV28 | TRBD1 | TGTGCCAGCAGGCCACAGGGGGGCATTCAGTACTTC | CASRPQGGIQYF
NA | TRBJ2-1 | TRBV20-1 | TRBD2 | TGCAGTGCTAGAGATTTCGGACTAGCGGTAAATGAGCAGTTCTTC | CSARDFGLAVNEQFF
NA | TRBJ2-5 | TRBV6-5 | NA | TGTGCCAGCAGTTACAGCGGCACATCCGTCCAAGAGACCCAGTACTTC | CASSYSGTSVQETQYF
once | TRBJ2-3 | TRBV2 | TRBD2 | TGTGCCAGCAGGATAGCGGGAGGGCCACCAGATACGCAGTATTTT | CASRIAGGPPDTQYF
NA | TRBJ2-7 | TRBV27 | NA | TGTGCCAGCAGCCCCGGAGTTGCTTGGAGCGAGCAGTACTTC | CASSPGVAWSEQYF
NA | TRBJ2-7 | TRBV2 | NA | TGTGCCAGCTACACCCCCACCTACGAGCAGTACTTC | CASYTPTYEQYF
NA | TRBJ1-1 | TRBV7-9 | TRBD1 | TGTGCCAGCAGGTCGTATTTCGGGACAGACGACACTGAAGCTTTCTTT | CASRSYFGTDDTEAFF
NA | TRBJ1-4 | TRBV4-2 | NA | TGTGCCAGCAGCCAAGAGTCTGGTGCAGGGATTAAAAAACTGTTTTTT | CASSQESGAGIKKLFF
NA | TRBJ2-7 | TRBV6-1 | NA | TGTGCCAGCAGTGAAGCCCCAGGGACAAGTTCCTACGAGCAGTACTTC | CASSEAPGTSSYEQYF
NA | TRBJ2-3 | TRBV11-2 | NA | TGTGCCAGCAGCTTAGGGGCAGCGAGAACCACAGATACGCAGTATTTT | CASSLGAARTTDTQYF
NA | TRBJ2-2 | TRBV29-1 | NA | TGCAGCGTTGTCAGGGGAGGCACCGGGGAGCTGTTTTTT | CSVVRGGTGELFF
NA | TRBJ2-7 | TRBV3-1 | TRBD2 | TGTGCCAGCAGCCAAATTTCGCCTAGCGGGGGGGCCGGGCCCTACGAGCAGTACTTC | CASSQISPSGGAGPYEQYF
NA | TRBJ2-3 | TRBV7-3 | NA | TGTGCCAGCAGCACCGGGGTTGGCACAGATACGCAGTATTTT | CASSTGVGTDTQYF
NA | TRBJ2-1 | TRBV29-1 | NA | TGCAGCGTTGCACACGGGTACAATGAGCAGTTCTTC | CSVAHGYNEQFF
NA | TRBJ2-7 | TRBV20-1 | TRBD2 | TGCAGTGCTAGAGATCGGGCGGGAGTATCCTACGAGCAGTACTTC | CSARDRAGVSYEQYF